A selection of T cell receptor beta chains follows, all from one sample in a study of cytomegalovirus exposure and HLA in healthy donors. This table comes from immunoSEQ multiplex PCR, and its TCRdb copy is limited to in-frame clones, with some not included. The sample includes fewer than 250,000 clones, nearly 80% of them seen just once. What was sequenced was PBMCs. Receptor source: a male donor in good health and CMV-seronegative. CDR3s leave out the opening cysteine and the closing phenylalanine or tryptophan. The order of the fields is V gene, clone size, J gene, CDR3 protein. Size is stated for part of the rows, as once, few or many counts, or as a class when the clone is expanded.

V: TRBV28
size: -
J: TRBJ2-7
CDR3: ASSLSSGGMQQY

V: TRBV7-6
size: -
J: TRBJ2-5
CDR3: ASSRVGQGGETQY

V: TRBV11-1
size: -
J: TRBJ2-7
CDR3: ASTWPSGGWDEQY

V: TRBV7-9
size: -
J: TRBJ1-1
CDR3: ASSLLTGKNTEAF

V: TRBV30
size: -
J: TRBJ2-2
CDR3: AWSRGTGELF

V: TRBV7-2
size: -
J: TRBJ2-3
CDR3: ASSALLGTYTQY

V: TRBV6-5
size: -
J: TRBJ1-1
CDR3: ASTLGGQGNTEAF

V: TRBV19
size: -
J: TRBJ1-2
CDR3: AILGQGNYGYT

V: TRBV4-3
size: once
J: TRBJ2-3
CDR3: ASSPGTSGVGDTQY

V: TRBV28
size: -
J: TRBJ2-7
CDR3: ASSFFGQVGGGTYEQY

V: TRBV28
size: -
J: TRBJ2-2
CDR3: ASSRDSNTGELF

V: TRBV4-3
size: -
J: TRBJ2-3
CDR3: ASSHRLAGGTDVRTDTQY

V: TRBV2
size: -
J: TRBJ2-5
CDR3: ASRPTLLAGVGETQY